A single sample is the source of the 27 T cell receptor beta chains below, sequenced in a study of cytomegalovirus exposure and HLA in healthy donors (dated 2017 in TCRdb). Receptor libraries were prepared by the immunoSEQ multiplex PCR assay. For the multiplex PCR, a mixture combining 60 forward primers for TCR Vbeta segments and 13 reverse primers for TCR Jbeta segments was used. Sourced from immuneACCESS, this table was stored by TCRdb with only in-frame sequences that have V and J called. A share of the clones is absent; for the studies checked, an unresolved V gene accounts for under half, and the remainder has no known explanation. The sample yields about 180,000 clones; roughly 76% were counted once. The ten largest clones capture 4.9% of the sample. Sequencing input: PBMCs. The receptor source for this set is a young woman in good health and CMV-seropositive.

Comment on this clone: The same CDR3 is also encoded by other DNA sequences in this sample. The V gene is TRBV2, the J gene TRBJ2-1, with 11 nucleotides matching TRBD1. This CDR3 comprises 15 residues. With V trimmed by 3 bases and J by 6 bases, 4 bases remained unmatched. CDR1 is SNHLY and CDR2 is FYNNEI in the germline V gene. The CDR3, as DNA: TGTGCCAGCAGTGATTGGGACAGGGGGACCAATGAGCAGTTCTTC. This sequence encodes CASSDWDRGTNEQFF.

The chain recombines TRBV19 with TRBJ2-7; D perhaps matches TRBD1 (5 bases). Deletions cut 10 bases from V and 0 bases from J, with 13 bases between. The CDR3 extends over 13 amino acids. Germline loops: CDR1 LNHDA, CDR2 SQIVND (reference sequence). The CDR3 protein is CATRQPDSYEQYF. In nucleotides, the CDR3 is TGTGCCACCCGACAGCCGGACTCCTACGAGCAGTACTTC.

CDR3 DNA sequence: TGTGCCAGCAGTGAAGGCGGGACAGGGGATCCCTACGAGCAGTACTTC. The encoded protein is CASSEGGTGDPYEQYF. The chain joins TRBV2 to TRBJ2-7; TRBD1 matches at 10 bases. Germline CDR1 is SNHLY and CDR2 is FYNNEI. V lost 1 base, J lost 2 bases, and 5 bases stayed unmatched. CDR3 size: 16 residues.

In DNA, the CDR3 is TGTGCCAGCAGTCGACAGAGCATCAACTCCTACGAGCAGTACTTC. Translation gives CASSRQSINSYEQYF. The chain couples TRBV27 to TRBJ2-7; D perhaps matches TRBD1 (5 bases). This CDR3 region has 15 residues. V dropped 5 bases and J dropped 0 bases, with 14 bases sitting between them. CDR1 is MNHEY and CDR2 is SMNVEV in the germline V gene (reference sequence).

This rearrangement joins TRBV5-8 to TRBJ2-7, with D possibly matching TRBD1 (7 bases). V was trimmed by 0 bases and J by 6 bases, leaving 13 bases between them. Germline-derived CDR1 and CDR2 are SGHTS and YDEGEE. The CDR3 totals 14 residues. The CDR3 sequence is CASSLDRGLIEQYF. Written as DNA, the CDR3 is TGTGCCAGCAGCTTGGACAGGGGACTTATCGAGCAGTACTTC.

The chain is built from TRBV6-5 and TRBJ2-3; 14 positions agree with TRBD2. J gave up 3 bases and V 5 bases, and 1 base lay outside the gene matches. Germline V gene data show CDR1 as MNHEY and CDR2 as SVGAGI. The CDR3 spans 15 residues. The CDR3 coding sequence is TGTGCCAGCAGTCGACTAGCGGGGGGGACAGATACGCAGTATTTT. Amino acid sequence: CASSRLAGGTDTQYF.

V gene TRBV6-5 combines with J gene TRBJ1-5; D is unresolved. The CDR3 is 12 amino acids. The germline CDR1 and CDR2 sequences are MNHEY and SVGAGI. With 5 bases removed from V and 4 bases from J, the gap between germline ends came to 6 bases. CDR3 DNA: TGTGCCAGCAGTGGGCCTAATCAGCCCCAGCATTTT. Translation: CASSGPNQPQHF.

The chain recombines TRBV5-1 with TRBJ2-7; tentative D call: TRBD2 (6 bases). Per the germline V gene, CDR1 is SGHRS and CDR2 is YFSETQ. Trimming removed 2 bases from V and 3 bases from J, with 9 bases in between. This CDR3 has 13 residues. The CDR3 bases are TGCGCCAGCAGCTTCGGCGGGAACTACGAGCAGTACTTC. Encoded protein: CASSFGGNYEQYF.

V usage is TRBV5-4 and J usage is TRBJ2-3; D may be TRBD2 (6 bases). Trimming cost V 4 bases and J 2 bases, with 14 bases left between them. Germline V gives CDR1 SGHNT, CDR2 YYREEE (reference sequence). The CDR3 consists of 15 residues. DNA of the CDR3: TGTGCCAGCAGCCGCCCTAGCGCCCCCACAGATACGCAGTATTTT. It is translated as CASSRPSAPTDTQYF.

The gene calls are TRBV9 and TRBJ2-5; a possible D gene is TRBD2 (5 bases). CDR1 and CDR2 from the germline V gene are SGDLS and YYNGEE. This CDR3 comprises 15 residues. V lost 0 bases to trimming and J lost 1 base, with 10 bases between them. The CDR3 sequence: CASSVGGYPQETQYF. CDR3 bases: TGTGCCAGCAGCGTAGGAGGGTACCCCCAAGAGACCCAGTACTTC.

This sequence joins TRBV5-1 and TRBJ1-2; 7 bases are shared with TRBD1. The CDR3 has 14 amino acids. The V gene end was trimmed by 4 bases and the J gene end by 4 bases; junction bases not matched to a gene: 7. CDR1 and CDR2 (germline): SGHRS, YFSETQ. CDR3 sequence reads: CASSVETGPYGYTF. The CDR3 bases are TGCGCCAGCAGCGTAGAGACAGGGCCCTATGGCTACACCTTC.

The CDR3 loop reads CASSLGGTSYEQYF. The CDR3 bases are TGTGCCAGCAGCTTAGGGGGCACCTCCTACGAGCAGTACTTC. The chain is built from TRBV11-2 and TRBJ2-7, with D perhaps matching TRBD1 (5 bases). Trimming took off 1 base at V and 0 bases at J, with 7 bases between the two ends. This CDR3 spans 14 amino acids. Germline lookup yields CDR1 SGHAT and CDR2 FQNNGV.

The chain employs TRBV5-1 and TRBJ1-6, with a tentative D call TRBD1 (6 bases). CDR1 is SGHRS, CDR2 YFSETQ, per germline. The V end lost 4 bases, the J end lost 7 bases, and 12 bases lay between the germline ends. This CDR3 has 14 residues. The CDR3 DNA follows: TGCGCCAGCAGCAGCCGGGACACCAATTCACCCCTCCACTTT. It translates to CASSSRDTNSPLHF.

The chain links TRBV5-8 to TRBJ2-7; D is possibly TRBD2 (5 bases). Trimming removed 1 base at V and 6 bases at J, with 11 bases between. The CDR3 extends over 13 amino acids. The germline gives CDR1 SGHTS, CDR2 YDEGEE. The CDR3 region has the DNA TGTGCCAGCAGCTTGCGGGGTGTCGGCGAGCAGTACTTC. Translating it yields CASSLRGVGEQYF.

The V and J genes are TRBV11-2 and TRBJ2-5; D unresolved. Near its end, the DNA agrees better with TRBJ2-7, so the J call may be wrong. The germline CDR1 and CDR2 sequences are SGHAT and FQNNGV. The length of the CDR3 is 14 residues. The CDR3 sequence is CASSLAVAPHEQYF. DNA of the CDR3: TGTGCCAGCAGCTTAGCTGTAGCCCCCCACGAGCAGTACTTC.

V and J are TRBV28 and TRBJ2-6; 8 nucleotides match TRBD1. V lost 6 bases, J lost 2 bases, and 12 bases stayed unmatched. The CDR3 contains 18 residues. Germline V gene lookup returns CDR1 MDHEN and CDR2 SYDVKM. The CDR3, as DNA: TGTGCCAGCAGCCACGGGGACAGGAGTTTGGCTGGGGCCAACGTCCTGACTTTC. Amino acid sequence: CASSHGDRSLAGANVLTF.

The chain has TRBV19 and TRBJ2-2; D is perhaps TRBD2 (6 bases). In germline, CDR1 is LNHDA, CDR2 SQIVND (reference sequence). Trimming took 3 bases from V and 1 from J, leaving 12 bases between them. There are 16 residues in the CDR3. The CDR3 DNA reads as TGTGCCAGTAGTATGATCCCGGGACTGAACACCGGGGAGCTGTTTTTT. Protein sequence: CASSMIPGLNTGELFF.

The rearrangement links TRBV7-3 to TRBJ2-3; TRBD2 matches 9 bases. J was trimmed by 4 bases and V by 8 bases; bases with no gene match: 7. The CDR3 consists of 14 residues. CDR1 SGHTA and CDR2 FQGTGA come from the germline V gene. This CDR3 is CASATGLAADTQYF. CDR3 DNA: TGTGCCAGCGCGACGGGACTAGCAGCAGATACGCAGTATTTT. Looking up the rest from reference TRBV7-3 and TRBJ2-3 gives the full variable domain: GAGVSQTPSNKVTEKGKYVELRCDPISGHTALYWYRQSLGQGPEFLIYFQGTGAADDSGLPNDRFFAVRPEGSVSTLKIQRTERGDSAVYLCASATGLAADTQYFGPGTRLTVL.

The rearrangement joins TRBV9 to TRBJ2-1; the D gene is possibly TRBD2 (6 bases). Trimming took off 4 bases at V and 10 bases at J, with 21 bases between the two ends. Per germline, CDR1 SGDLS and CDR2 YYNGEE. This CDR3 comprises 15 residues. CDR3 bases: TGTGCCAGCAGCCCCGGGGGTCCAAGGCCTAGGGAGCAGTTCTTC. As protein: CASSPGGPRPREQFF.

The chain combines TRBV4-2 with TRBJ1-1, with D possibly TRBD1 on 6 matching bases. The germline CDR1 and CDR2 sequences are LGHNA and YNFKEQ. The CDR3 is 16 amino acids. V lost 8 bases and J 4 bases, leaving 23 bases between the germline ends. The CDR3 coding sequence is TGTGCCAGCGTACCCGGGTCTGCAGGGGTGATCACTGAAGCTTTCTTT. Its translation is CASVPGSAGVITEAFF.

The table lists this clone with a few counts. The J gene is TRBJ2-5, the V gene TRBV5-5; 7 positions match TRBD1. There are 15 residues in the CDR3. V was clipped by 2 bases and J by 2 bases; unmatched bases: 6. The germline CDR1 and CDR2 sequences are SGHKS and YYEKEE (reference sequence). The CDR3 is CASSFTGAPQETQYF. CDR3 sequence (DNA): TGTGCCAGCAGCTTTACAGGGGCCCCACAAGAGACCCAGTACTTC. Drawing the rest from reference TRBV5-5 and TRBJ2-5, the complete variable domain is DAGVTQSPTHLIKTRGQQVTLRCSPISGHKSVSWYQQVLGQGPQFIFQYYEKEERGRGNFPDRFSARQFPNYSSELNVNALLLGDSALYLCASSFTGAPQETQYFGPGTRLLVL.

This chain connects TRBV5-1 to TRBJ2-7; 8 bases agree with TRBD2. The CDR3 has 16 residues. Germline lookup yields CDR1 SGHRS and CDR2 YFSETQ. V lost 0 bases to trimming and J lost 2 bases; unmatched junction nucleotides: 7. The CDR3 sequence is CASSLAPGRGAYEQYF. The CDR3 nucleotides are TGCGCCAGCAGCTTGGCCCCCGGGAGGGGCGCCTACGAGCAGTACTTC.

The chain combines TRBV19 with TRBJ2-2, with TRBD2 matching over 12 bases. The J segment lost 7 bases and the V segment lost 4 bases, leaving 10 bases of the junction unmatched. From germline, CDR1 is LNHDA and CDR2 SQIVND (reference sequence). The CDR3 sequence is 17 residues long. CDR3 region: CASSNSASGGAGGELFF. Written as DNA, the CDR3 is TGTGCCAGTAGTAATTCCGCTAGCGGGGGGGCTGGCGGGGAGCTGTTTTTT.

The chain is built from TRBV4-2 and TRBJ1-4; weak D call: TRBD1 (5 bases). The V end was cut by 1 base, the J end by 5 bases, with 17 bases between. CDR3 length equals 17 residues. CDR1 and CDR2 from the germline V gene are LGHNA and YNFKEQ. CDR3 sequence reads: CASSQVTLGGLNEKLFF. The CDR3 region has the DNA TGTGCCAGCAGCCAAGTTACGTTGGGGGGTTTAAATGAAAAACTGTTTTTT.

The V gene is TRBV27, the J gene TRBJ2-1; 8 bases are a match to TRBD2. CDR1 is MNHEY, CDR2 SMNVEV, per germline (reference sequence). The length of the CDR3 is 15 residues. V lost 5 bases to trimming and J lost 7 bases; unmatched junction nucleotides: 10. CDR3 coding DNA: TGTGCCAGCAGTGCCTACGGGGGGGCGGGGAATGAGCAGTTCTTC. It is translated as CASSAYGGAGNEQFF.

The chain joins TRBV18 to TRBJ1-1, with D hard to call. The CDR3 length is 15 residues. Trimming stripped 1 base from V and 0 bases from J, with 9 bases between. CDR1 is KGHSH, CDR2 LQKENI, per germline. CDR3 sequence: CASSPRPQLNTEAFF. CDR3 sequence (DNA): TGTGCCAGCTCACCACGGCCACAATTGAACACTGAAGCTTTCTTT.

The chain is built from TRBV5-1 and TRBJ2-5, with D perhaps TRBD1 (5 bases). The germline V gene encodes CDR1 SGHRS and CDR2 YFSETQ. This CDR3 is 14 amino acids long. Trimming took off 2 bases at V and 5 bases at J, with 13 bases between the two ends. CDR3 coding DNA: TGCGCCAGCAGCTTATTTAGGGGCCAGGAGACCCAGTACTTC. Translated: CASSLFRGQETQYF.